This TCR beta chain was captured by sequencing in a study of blood T cell repertoires in COVID-19. This CDR3 has 16 amino acids. Germline CDR1 is MNHEY and CDR2 is SVGAGI. Trimming removed 4 bases at V and 0 bases at J, with 13 bases between. Assay: immunoSEQ multiplex PCR; the TCRdb copy retains only in-frame clones and omits some. The sample has about 280,000 clones; less than 85% are singletons. The V call is TRBV6-5, the J call TRBJ2-1, with D perhaps TRBD2 (7 bases). This clonotype was obtained from a woman in her fifties or sixties who had recovered from COVID-19. The sequenced material came from PBMCs or T cells enriched from blood (not recorded which). CDR3 amino acids: CASSWGGGNSYNEQFF. In DNA form, the CDR3 reads TGTGCCAGCAGTTGGGGAGGGGGAAACTCCTACAATGAGCAGTTCTTC.